This TCR beta chain was sequenced during a study of tumor-infiltrating lymphocytes in localized non-small cell lung cancer. Looking at the study overall: Resected tumor was paired with non-adjacent uninvolved lung from the same patient.

Using immunoSEQ multiplex PCR, the repertoire was profiled, and TCRdb retains in-frame clones only, with some absent. In the table there are about 24,000 clones, roughly three fifths of which are singletons. Per germline, CDR1 SGHAT and CDR2 FQNNGV. The V gene lost 6 bases and the J gene lost 0 bases, with 6 bases spanning the gap. The CDR3 sequence is 14 residues long. General observations from the study: Compared with uninvolved lung, tumors showed higher T cell infiltration by TCRbeta sequencing. Tumor T-cell fraction from TCR sequencing was not associated with recurrence-free survival (p = 0.61). Different pieces of the same tissue were used for each assay.

This clone rates as medium-sized. Its target is unknown. The receptor was isolated from a human donor with non-small cell lung cancer. The gene calls are TRBV11-2 and TRBJ2-6; D is uncertain. Sequencing was done on a sample of lung tumor tissue. The CDR3 bases are TGTGCCAGCAGGGGCGTCTCTGGGGCCAACGTCCTGACTTTC. Protein product: CASRGVSGANVLTF.